Below, one T cell receptor beta chain is given with its context. Sequencing used immunoSEQ multiplex PCR; TCRdb keeps in-frame clones, though not all of them. The sample records about 150,000 clones, just under 95% being singletons. The data belong to a study of control samples from healthy donors and cancer patients. The sequencing input was blood. This receptor was obtained from a man in his forties in good health.

The CDR3 DNA reads TGCGCCAGCAGCTTTTATACAGGGGAGAAGACTGAAGCTTTCTTT. It is translated as CASSFYTGEKTEAFF. J is TRBJ1-1 and V is TRBV5-1, with 7 bases lining up with TRBD1. The junction had 9 bases not matched to a gene; V was cut back by 2 bases and J by 5 bases. Germline values: CDR1 SGHRS, CDR2 YFSETQ. The length of the CDR3 is 15 residues.